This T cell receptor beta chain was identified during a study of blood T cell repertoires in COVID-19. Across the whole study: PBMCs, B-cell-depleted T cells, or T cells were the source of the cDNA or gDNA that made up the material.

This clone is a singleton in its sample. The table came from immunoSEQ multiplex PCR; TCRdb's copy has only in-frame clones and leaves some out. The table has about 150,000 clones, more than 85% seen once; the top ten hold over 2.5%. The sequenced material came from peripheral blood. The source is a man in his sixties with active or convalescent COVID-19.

The CDR3 region has the DNA TGTGCCAGCAGCTTAGCAGGGACAGGAGACAATCAGCCCCAGCATTTT. It specifies CASSLAGTGDNQPQHF. The J gene is TRBJ1-5, the V gene TRBV7-9; 8 bases align to TRBD1. The CDR3 spans 16 residues. Trimming cost V 0 bases and J 3 bases; bases outside gene matches: 4. Germline V gene sequence: CDR1 SEHNR, CDR2 FQNEAQ (reference sequence).